This is a list of T cell receptor beta chains from one sample in a study of blood T cell repertoires in COVID-19. Method: immunoSEQ multiplex PCR; TCRdb's copy keeps in-frame clones and lacks some. Of 330,000 or so clones in the sample, 88% are singletons; the top ten hold over 4.5%. The sequenced sample was PBMCs or T cells enriched from blood (not recorded which). These receptors all come from a young man who had recovered from COVID-19. Each CDR3 is given with its conserved first and last residue. The D gene is left open where the match is weak. Only part of the rows carry a size: once, few, many, or a class if the clone is expanded.

-,TRBV24-1,16,-,TRBJ1-4,TGTGCCACCAGTGATTTGCCGTCAGGCAGCAGTGAAAAACTGTTTTTT,CATSDLPSGSSEKLFF
-,TRBV6-1,13,-,TRBJ1-2,TGTGCCAGCAGTGAATCGGGTGAATATGGCTACACCTTC,CASSESGEYGYTF
once,TRBV20-1,11,-,TRBJ1-1,TGCAGTGTTGCACCTAGACCCGAAGCTTTCTTT,CSVAPRPEAFF
-,TRBV15,17,-,TRBJ2-5,TGTGCCACCAGCAGAGAGGTTCTCTTGGGCCACCAAGAGACCCAGTACTTC,CATSREVLLGHQETQYF
once,TRBV7-6,17,TRBD1,TRBJ1-6,TGTGCCAGCAGCGTGGGGACAGCCACCAGAGATAATTCACCCCTCCACTTT,CASSVGTATRDNSPLHF
-,TRBV5-1,14,-,TRBJ2-5,TGCGCCAGCAGCTTGGTTATAGCCAAAGAGACCCAGTACTTC,CASSLVIAKETQYF
-,TRBV28,15,TRBD1,TRBJ1-4,TGTGCCAGCAGTTTAGGGGGACAGGGAGGGGAAAAACTGTTTTTT,CASSLGGQGGEKLFF
-,TRBV6-5,13,-,TRBJ2-7,TGTGCCAGCAGTCTCGGACAGATAGACGAGCAGTACTTC,CASSLGQIDEQYF
-,TRBV6-5,15,-,TRBJ2-7,TGTGCCAGTACCCCACGACAGTACCTTTCCTACGAGCAGTACTTC,CASTPRQYLSYEQYF
-,TRBV11-3,14,TRBD1,TRBJ2-7,TGTGCCAACTACTGGGACAGAGGGACCCACGAGCAGTACTTC,CANYWDRGTHEQYF
-,TRBV19,15,-,TRBJ2-1,TGTGCCAGTAGTATATGGGGGGGCGCGCGTAATGAGCAGTTCTTC,CASSIWGGARNEQFF
-,TRBV19,14,TRBD1,TRBJ1-2,TGTGCCAGTAGTGACCTCTGGACAGGCGATGGCTACACCTTC,CASSDLWTGDGYTF
-,TRBV12-3/TRBV12-4,12,TRBD1,TRBJ1-2,TGTGCCAGCAGTTTGGGACAGGGTGGCTACACCTTC,CASSLGQGGYTF
-,TRBV24-1,15,TRBD1,TRBJ2-3,TGTGCCACCAGTCAGGGACAGGGAAGATCGGATACGCAGTATTTT,CATSQGQGRSDTQYF
-,TRBV7-2,14,TRBD2,TRBJ2-1,TGTGCCAGCAGCTTAGACGCCGGGACTAGAAAGCAGTTCTTC,CASSLDAGTRKQFF
-,TRBV7-9,14,TRBD1,TRBJ2-1,TGTGCCAGCAGCCTGGGACAGGGTTACAATGAGCAGTTCTTC,CASSLGQGYNEQFF
few,TRBV4-2,15,-,TRBJ2-3,TGTGCCAGCAGCCCTTTATCGGGGGGCACAGATACGCAGTATTTT,CASSPLSGGTDTQYF
-,TRBV18,15,-,TRBJ2-1,TGTGCCAGCTCACCAGCGGACAGCTCCTACAATGAGCAGTTCTTC,CASSPADSSYNEQFF
-,TRBV7-3,18,-,TRBJ1-6,TGTGCCAGCAGCTTAAAGGGGGAGCAGGGGCCAATTTCATCACCCCTCCACTTT,CASSLKGEQGPISSPLHF
-,TRBV6-6,15,TRBD2,TRBJ2-7,TGTGCCAGCAGTCCCCGCGGGACTAGCGTATACGAGCAGTACTTC,CASSPRGTSVYEQYF
-,TRBV19,17,-,TRBJ1-5,TGTGCCAGTAGTATGGAACCGGGTCGGGTGAGCAATCAGCCCCAGCATTTT,CASSMEPGRVSNQPQHF
-,TRBV7-8,14,-,TRBJ2-2,TGTGCCAGCAGGCAGATTGCGAACACCGGGGAGCTGTTTTTT,CASRQIANTGELFF
-,TRBV6-5,16,TRBD2,TRBJ2-1,TGTGCCAGCAGTTACTCGGGGACTAGCGGGGGGTCTGAGCAGTTCTTC,CASSYSGTSGGSEQFF
-,TRBV18,16,-,TRBJ1-6,TGTGCCAGCTCACCGGATAGACATGTCCCTAATTCACCCCTCCACTTT,CASSPDRHVPNSPLHF
-,TRBV28,18,TRBD1,TRBJ1-2,TGTGCCAGCAGCAACCTGGGGGACAGGCACATCCTTAACTATGGCTACACCTTC,CASSNLGDRHILNYGYTF
-,TRBV19,15,TRBD1,TRBJ1-1,TGTGCCAGTAGTAAACCGACAGGGGCGGCCACTGAAGCTTTCTTT,CASSKPTGAATEAFF
-,TRBV5-1,13,-,TRBJ2-7,TGCGCCAGCAGCTTTACAACACCCTACGAGCAGTACTTC,CASSFTTPYEQYF
-,TRBV6-2/TRBV6-3,15,TRBD1,TRBJ1-2,TGTGCCAGCAGCCGACCGGCGGGACAGAACTATGGCTACACCTTC,CASSRPAGQNYGYTF
-,TRBV14,12,-,TRBJ1-4,TGTGCCAGCAGCCAAGGGCGGGCAAAACTGTTTTTT,CASSQGRAKLFF
-,TRBV19,14,TRBD1,TRBJ1-3,TGTGCCAGTGCCACAGGGGGCTCTGGAAACACCATATATTTT,CASATGGSGNTIYF
-,TRBV7-9,12,-,TRBJ1-3,TGTGCCAGCAGCTTAGATCAGGCCACCATATATTTT,CASSLDQATIYF
-,TRBV7-3,16,-,TRBJ2-3,TGTGCCAGCAGCTCGGGGGACGCGGGTAGCACAGATACGCAGTATTTT,CASSSGDAGSTDTQYF
-,TRBV29-1,13,TRBD2,TRBJ2-7,TGCAGCGCGGGGGGGGCAGGAGGAGGAGAGCAGTACTTC,CSAGGAGGGEQYF
-,TRBV25-1,17,TRBD1,TRBJ1-6,TGTGCCAGCAGCCGCGGACAGGGGACGGGTGGCAATTCACCCCTCCACTTT,CASSRGQGTGGNSPLHF
-,TRBV7-2,13,-,TRBJ2-5,TGTGCCAGCAGCTTAGACAGGGATCAGACCCAGTACTTC,CASSLDRDQTQYF
-,TRBV2,13,-,TRBJ1-6,TGTGCCAGCAGTCGGACTCCCCCTTCACCCCTCCACTTT,CASSRTPPSPLHF